Below, one T cell receptor beta chain is given with its context. Antigen unknown. V lost 5 bases to trimming and J lost 0 bases, with 11 bases between them. Germline V gives CDR1 MNHEY, CDR2 SMNVEV (reference sequence). CDR3 length: 14 amino acids. These data are taken from a study of response to subunit inactivated influenza vaccine. Whole-study results and caveats: Authors suggested seasonal influenza vaccinations each recruit few new T cells.

TCRdb passed the RT-PCR reads through MiXCR, listing each CDR3 protein once. The data hold 700,000 to 800,000 distinct CDR3 sequences, with roughly 20% observed a single time. Sample: PBMCs from blood, taken 4 to 6 days after vaccination. This sequence joins TRBV27 and TRBJ2-7; a possible D gene is TRBD2 (6 bases). This sequence was found in a man aged 50 to 59 who received an inactivated influenza vaccine. The CDR3 coding sequence is TGTGCCAGCAGTGGGGCTAGCGCCTCCTACGAGCAGTACTTC. This codes for CASSGASASYEQYF.